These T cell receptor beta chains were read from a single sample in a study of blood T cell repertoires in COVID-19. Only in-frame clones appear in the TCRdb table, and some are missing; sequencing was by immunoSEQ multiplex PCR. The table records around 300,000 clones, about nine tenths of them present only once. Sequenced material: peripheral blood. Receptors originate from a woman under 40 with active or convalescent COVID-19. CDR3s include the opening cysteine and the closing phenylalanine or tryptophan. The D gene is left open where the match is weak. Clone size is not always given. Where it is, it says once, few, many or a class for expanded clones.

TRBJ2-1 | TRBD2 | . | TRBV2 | CASIGTSGGNYNEQFF | TGTGCCAGCATCGGAACTAGCGGGGGAAATTACAATGAGCAGTTCTTC
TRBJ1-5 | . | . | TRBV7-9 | CASSLGAGAGQPQHF | TGTGCCAGCAGCTTAGGAGCAGGGGCGGGTCAGCCCCAGCATTTT
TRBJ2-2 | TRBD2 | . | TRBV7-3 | CASSLQAGVNTGELFF | TGTGCCAGCAGCTTACAAGCGGGGGTTAACACCGGGGAGCTGTTTTTT
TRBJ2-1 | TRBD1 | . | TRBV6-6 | CASSPGQGYNEQFF | TGTGCCAGCAGTCCGGGACAGGGCTACAATGAGCAGTTCTTC
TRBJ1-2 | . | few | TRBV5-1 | CASSASGTTYGYTF | TGCGCCAGCAGTGCCTCCGGGACAACCTATGGCTACACCTTC
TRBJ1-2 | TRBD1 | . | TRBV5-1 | CATRTGTKNGYTF | TGCGCCACTCGGACAGGGACTAAGAACGGCTACACCTTC
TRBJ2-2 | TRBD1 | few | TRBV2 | CASSEIQGAGELFF | TGTGCCAGCAGTGAAATACAGGGGGCCGGGGAGCTGTTTTTT
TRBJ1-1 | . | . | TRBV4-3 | CASSQVQGYTEAFF | TGCGCCAGCAGCCAAGTTCAGGGTTACACTGAAGCTTTCTTT
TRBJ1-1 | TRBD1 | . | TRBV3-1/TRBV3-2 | CASSPSGTGGANTEAFF | TGTGCCAGCAGCCCTTCCGGGACAGGGGGCGCAAATACTGAAGCTTTCTTT
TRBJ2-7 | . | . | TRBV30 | CAWSVQGTRFYEQYF | TGTGCCTGGAGTGTTCAGGGGACGAGGTTTTACGAGCAGTACTTC
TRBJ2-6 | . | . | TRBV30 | CARALAASGANVLTF | TGTGCCCGGGCACTAGCAGCGTCTGGGGCCAACGTCCTGACTTTC
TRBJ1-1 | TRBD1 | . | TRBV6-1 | CASSESLQGVTEAFF | TGTGCCAGCAGTGAAAGTTTGCAGGGGGTAACTGAAGCTTTCTTT
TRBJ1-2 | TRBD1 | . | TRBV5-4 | CASSFRTGETGSYGYTF | TGTGCCAGCAGCTTTCGGACAGGAGAGACAGGGAGCTATGGCTACACCTTC
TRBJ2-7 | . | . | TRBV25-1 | CASSPAGMLYEQYF | TGTGCCAGCAGCCCTGCCGGGATGCTTTACGAGCAGTACTTC
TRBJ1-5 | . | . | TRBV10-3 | CAISAGLGQPQHF | TGTGCCATCAGTGCAGGGTTGGGTCAGCCCCAGCATTTT
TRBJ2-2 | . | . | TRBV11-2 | CASSLVYPTSGVTGELFF | TGTGCCAGCAGCTTAGTTTACCCCACCTCGGGAGTCACCGGGGAGCTGTTTTTT
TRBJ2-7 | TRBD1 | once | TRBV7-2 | CASSLGRGFYEQYF | TGTGCCAGCAGCTTAGGCAGGGGGTTCTACGAGCAGTACTTC
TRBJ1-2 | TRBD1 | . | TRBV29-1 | CSVEGVLDRVGYGYTF | TGCAGCGTTGAAGGCGTCTTAGACAGGGTGGGATATGGCTACACCTTC
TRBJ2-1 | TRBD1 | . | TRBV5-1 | CASSTGQAYNEQFF | TGCGCCAGCAGCACTGGACAGGCCTACAATGAGCAGTTCTTC
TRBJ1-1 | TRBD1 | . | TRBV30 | CAWSADRATEAFF | TGTGCCTGGAGTGCCGACAGGGCCACTGAAGCTTTCTTT
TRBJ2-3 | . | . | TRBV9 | CASSVSTDTQYF | TGTGCCAGCAGCGTATCGACAGATACGCAGTATTTT
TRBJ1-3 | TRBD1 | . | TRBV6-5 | CASGTVSGNTIYF | TGTGCCAGCGGGACAGTCTCTGGAAACACCATATATTTT
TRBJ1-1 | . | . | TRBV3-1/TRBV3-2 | CASSQDGHRTTEAFF | TGTGCCAGCAGCCAAGACGGTCATCGAACGACTGAAGCTTTCTTT
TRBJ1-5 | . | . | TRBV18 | CASSSDTKVGNQPQHF | TGTGCCAGCTCATCCGACACAAAAGTTGGCAATCAGCCCCAGCATTTT
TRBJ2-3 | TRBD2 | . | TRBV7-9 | CASSLARFSGGDTQYF | TGTGCCAGCAGCTTAGCCAGATTTTCGGGGGGAGATACGCAGTATTTT
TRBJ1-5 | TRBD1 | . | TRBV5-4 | CASSKGGEYQPQHF | TGTGCCAGCAGTAAAGGGGGCGAATATCAGCCCCAGCATTTT
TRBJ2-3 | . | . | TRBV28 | CASSLPHARATDTQYF | TGTGCCAGCAGTTTACCGCACGCCAGGGCCACAGATACGCAGTATTTT
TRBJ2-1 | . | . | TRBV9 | CASSVVGAPNNEQFF | TGTGCCAGCAGCGTAGTGGGGGCCCCCAACAATGAGCAGTTCTTC
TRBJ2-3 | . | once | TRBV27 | CASSLTVSRTDTQYF | TGTGCCAGCAGTTTGACAGTGTCTCGCACAGATACGCAGTATTTT
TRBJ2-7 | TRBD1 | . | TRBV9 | CASSRGDRGTEQYF | TGTGCCAGCAGCAGGGGGGACAGGGGAACCGAGCAGTACTTC
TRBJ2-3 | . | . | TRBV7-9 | CASSLTRGRTSTDTQYF | TGTGCCAGCAGCTTAACACGGGGGAGAACTAGCACAGATACGCAGTATTTT
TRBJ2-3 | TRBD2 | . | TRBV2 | CASAGGWGDTQYF | TGTGCCAGCGCGGGGGGCTGGGGAGATACGCAGTATTTT
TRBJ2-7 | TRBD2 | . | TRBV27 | CASSLFPGGTAYEQYF | TGTGCCAGCAGTTTATTCCCCGGGGGGACCGCCTACGAGCAGTACTTC
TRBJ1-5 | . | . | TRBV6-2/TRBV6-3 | CASSDQGQPQHF | TGTGCCAGCAGTGACCAGGGTCAGCCCCAGCATTTT
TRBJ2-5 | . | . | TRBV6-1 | CASSGNIWREQETQYF | TGTGCCAGCAGTGGAAATATATGGAGGGAGCAAGAGACCCAGTACTTC
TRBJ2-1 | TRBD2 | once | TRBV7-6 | CASSLGRGAHNEQFF | TGTGCCAGCAGCTTGGGGCGGGGGGCTCACAATGAGCAGTTCTTC
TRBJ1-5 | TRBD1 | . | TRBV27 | CASGRGTGNQPQHF | TGTGCCAGCGGTCGAGGGACAGGCAATCAGCCCCAGCATTTT
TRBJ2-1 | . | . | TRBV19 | CASTLQGKSEQFF | TGTGCCAGTACCCTACAGGGAAAGAGTGAGCAGTTCTTC
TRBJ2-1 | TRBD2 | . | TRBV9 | CASSPPPRGLAADNEQFF | TGTGCCAGCAGCCCCCCCCCGCGCGGGCTAGCGGCCGACAATGAGCAGTTCTTC
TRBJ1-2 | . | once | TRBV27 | CASSWGPGIGYTF | TGTGCCAGCAGTTGGGGTCCGGGGATTGGCTACACCTTC
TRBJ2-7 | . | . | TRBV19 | CASSIGGGGADEQYF | TGTGCCAGTAGTATAGGTGGAGGGGGCGCGGACGAGCAGTACTTC
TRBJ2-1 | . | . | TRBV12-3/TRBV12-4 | CASSFERYNEQFF | TGTGCCAGCAGTTTTGAGAGGTACAATGAGCAGTTCTTC
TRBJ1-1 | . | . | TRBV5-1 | CASDLGGAEAFF | TGCGCCAGCGATCTAGGAGGTGCTGAAGCTTTCTTT
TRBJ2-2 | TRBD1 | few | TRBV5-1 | CASSPAGQGGTGELFF | TGCGCCAGCAGCCCGGCGGGACAGGGTGGCACCGGGGAGCTGTTTTTT
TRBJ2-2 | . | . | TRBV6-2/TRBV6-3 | CASSLTTTGELFF | TGTGCCAGCAGCTTGACAACCACCGGGGAGCTGTTTTTT
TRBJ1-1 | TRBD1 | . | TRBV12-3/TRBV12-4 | CASSSGTGVAFF | TGTGCCAGCAGTTCGGGGACAGGGGTGGCTTTCTTT
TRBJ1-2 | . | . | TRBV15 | CATSRDRNNYYGYTF | TGTGCCACCAGCAGAGATCGTAACAATTACTATGGCTACACCTTC
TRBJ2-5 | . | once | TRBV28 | CASSFFGDRGETQYF | TGTGCCAGCAGTTTTTTTGGCGATCGGGGGGAGACCCAGTACTTC
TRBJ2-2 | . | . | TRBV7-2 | CASSLARFTGELFF | TGTGCCAGCAGCTTAGCGCGTTTCACCGGGGAGCTGTTTTTT
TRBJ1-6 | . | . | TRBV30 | CAWSQRPQEPLHF | TGTGCCTGGAGCCAACGACCTCAGGAACCCCTCCACTTT
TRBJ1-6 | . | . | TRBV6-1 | CVSSEPQTGINSPLHF | TGTGTCAGCAGTGAACCACAGACAGGAATTAATTCACCCCTCCACTTT
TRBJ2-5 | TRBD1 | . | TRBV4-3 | CASSQDRRTGGGWETQYF | TGCGCCAGCAGCCAAGATCGCCGGACAGGGGGCGGGTGGGAGACCCAGTACTTC
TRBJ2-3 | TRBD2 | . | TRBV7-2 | CASSASGGGPDTQYF | TGTGCCAGCAGCGCTAGCGGGGGGGGGCCAGATACGCAGTATTTT
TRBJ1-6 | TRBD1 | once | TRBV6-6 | CASSYSGDRGESLHF | TGTGCCAGCAGTTACTCGGGGGACAGGGGGGAGTCCCTCCACTTT
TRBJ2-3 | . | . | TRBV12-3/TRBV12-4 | CASSPHMDTQYF | TGTGCCAGCAGTCCGCACATGGATACGCAGTATTTT
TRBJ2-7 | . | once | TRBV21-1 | CASSLSRGEDYYEQYF | TGTGCCAGCAGCCTATCTCGTGGGGAGGATTACTACGAGCAGTACTTC
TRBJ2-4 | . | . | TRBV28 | CASSLRENIQYF | TGTGCCAGCAGTTTAAGAGAAAACATTCAGTACTTC